These 7 T cell receptor beta chains came from one sample sequenced in a study of radiation and T cells in renal cell carcinoma. Time point given: baseline pretreatment blood. Treatment reported: 15 Gy SBRT to primary tumor, nephrectomy 4 weeks later. The protocol was immunoSEQ multiplex PCR, while the TCRdb copy is restricted to in-frame clones and leaves out a portion. Counted here are more than 20,000 clones, about 80% occurring once; the ten biggest clones make up about 37%. Sequences were derived from blood, sampled from a patient whose treatment included radiotherapy and nephrectomy. These receptors were obtained from a man aged 60 to 69 with renal cell carcinoma.

This clone was seen just once. This sequence joins TRBV27 and TRBJ2-1; 8 bases match TRBD2. Germline CDR1 reads MNHEY; CDR2 reads SMNVEV (reference sequence). The CDR3 loop spans 14 amino acids. V shed 7 bases, J shed 2 bases, and the junction held 4 bases outside the gene matches. The CDR3 loop is CASNQAGAYNEQFF. CDR3 bases: TGTGCCAGCAATCAAGCGGGAGCCTACAATGAGCAGTTCTTC.

This CDR3 reads CASSPTDGNTIYF. CDR3 nucleotides: TGTGCCAGCTCACCGACAGATGGAAACACCATATATTTT. The gene calls are TRBV18 and TRBJ1-3; D is perhaps TRBD1 (5 bases). This CDR3 is 13 amino acids long. CDR1 KGHSH and CDR2 LQKENI come from the germline V gene. V lost 3 bases to trimming and J lost 3 bases, with 6 bases between them.

The V call is TRBV25-1, the J call TRBJ2-5, with 12 positions matching TRBD2. In germline, CDR1 is MGHDK, CDR2 SYGVNS. The CDR3 extends over 14 amino acids. Trimming cost V 4 bases and J 5 bases; bases outside gene matches: 2. Here the CDR3 reads CASSAGTSGETQYF. The CDR3 DNA reads as TGTGCCAGCAGTGCCGGGACTAGCGGGGAGACCCAGTACTTC.

The chain combines TRBV27 with TRBJ2-3; D uncertain. The CDR3 length is 12 residues. Germline CDR1 MNHEY, CDR2 SMNVEV (reference sequence). V lost 6 bases to trimming and J lost 2 bases, with 6 bases between them. This CDR3 reads CASSRTTDTQYF. The CDR3 DNA sequence: TGTGCCAGCAGCCGGACCACAGATACGCAGTATTTT.

This chain connects TRBV5-8 to TRBJ2-4; tentative D call: TRBD1 (6 bases). The CDR3 is 17 amino acids. Germline lookup yields CDR1 SGHTS and CDR2 YDEGEE. V lost 2 bases and J lost 4, with 19 bases in between. CDR3 bases: TGTGCCAGCAGCTTAGAGAGGTCGCACAGGGCTAAAAACATTCAGTACTTC. This sequence encodes CASSLERSHRAKNIQYF. The full variable domain, rest sourced from reference TRBV5-8 and TRBJ2-4, is EAGVTQSPTHLIKTRGQQATLRCSPISGHTSVYWYQQALGLGLQFLLWYDEGEERNRGNFPPRFSGRQFPNYSSELNVNALELEDSALYLCASSLERSHRAKNIQYFGAGTRLSVL.

The chain employs TRBV9 and TRBJ2-5; unclear D gene. There are 11 residues in the CDR3. Trimming took off 2 bases at V and 2 bases at J, with 1 base between the two ends. Germline V gives CDR1 SGDLS, CDR2 YYNGEE. Here the CDR3 reads CASSVQETQYF. Here the CDR3 DNA reads TGTGCCAGCAGCGTTCAAGAGACCCAGTACTTC.

The rearrangement uses TRBV6-5 and TRBJ1-5; 7 bases fit TRBD1. In germline, CDR1 is MNHEY, CDR2 SVGAGI. J lost 5 bases, V lost 4 bases, and 5 bases had no gene match. The CDR3 is made up of 14 amino acids. The CDR3 nucleotides read TGTGCCAGCAGTTGGACAGGAACGTATCAGCCCCAGCATTTT. Protein sequence: CASSWTGTYQPQHF.